These 9 T cell receptor beta chains were all obtained from the same sample, sequenced in a study of blood T cell repertoires in COVID-19. Clones were read by immunoSEQ multiplex PCR, and TCRdb kept only the in-frame ones, dropping some. The sample has approximately 250,000 clones; approximately 82% are singletons. The sample consisted of PBMCs or T cells enriched from blood (not recorded which). The receptors shown here come from a man aged 35 to 55 who had recovered from COVID-19.

The chain carries TRBV9 and TRBJ2-1, with a weak D call TRBD2 (5 bases). The length of the CDR3 is 12 residues. Germline loops: CDR1 SGDLS, CDR2 YYNGEE. V was pared by 3 bases and J by 8 bases, with 9 bases between. The CDR3 DNA follows: TGTGCCAGCAGCGGAAACGGGGATGAGCAGTTCTTC. Protein product: CASSGNGDEQFF.

V is TRBV20-1 and J is TRBJ2-1, with a tentative D call TRBD2 (6 bases). Germline assignment: CDR1 DFQATT and CDR2 SNEGSKA (reference sequence). The CDR3 has 11 residues. V was pared by 6 bases and J by 9 bases, with 12 bases between. The CDR3 here is CSAERDSEQFF. DNA for the CDR3: TGCAGTGCGGAGAGGGACTCTGAGCAGTTCTTC.

This chain joins TRBV24-1 and TRBJ2-1; 9 bases align to TRBD1. The CDR3 sequence is 15 residues long. In germline, CDR1 is KGHDR, CDR2 SFDVKD. Trimming at V came to 4 bases and at J to 6 bases, leaving 6 bases not matched to a gene. CDR3 coding DNA: TGTGCCACCAGTGACTTGGACAGGGGAGCCAATGAGCAGTTCTTC. This sequence encodes CATSDLDRGANEQFF.

This clone was detected once. The genes are TRBV28 and TRBJ2-6; 7 bases match TRBD1. Trimming took 6 bases from V and 0 from J; bases not matched to a gene: 8. The CDR3 extends over 17 amino acids. Germline V gives CDR1 MDHEN, CDR2 SYDVKM. CDR3 DNA sequence: TGTGCCAGCAGGCAAGGGGGCTTCCGCTCTGGGGCCAACGTCCTGACTTTC. It codes for CASRQGGFRSGANVLTF.

This clone has just one count. This sequence joins TRBV2 and TRBJ1-1, with D possibly TRBD1 on 6 matching bases. CDR3 size: 12 residues. Trimming left V 5 bases short and J 6 bases short, with 10 bases between. Germline-derived CDR1 and CDR2 are SNHLY and FYNNEI. DNA of the CDR3: TGTGCCAGCAGTCAACAGGGACCTGAAGCTTTCTTT. Residues: CASSQQGPEAFF.

The CDR3 DNA reads TGCGCCAGCAGCCGCGGGGTGTTCTATGGCTACACCTTC. This encodes CASSRGVFYGYTF. The chain carries TRBV4-3 and TRBJ1-2; D is ambiguous. CDR3 length: 13 residues. The germline gives CDR1 LGHNA, CDR2 YSLEER. The V end lost 4 bases, the J end lost 4 bases, and 10 bases lay between the germline ends.

DNA for the CDR3: TGTGCCACCACCTCGACGGGGGACCCAGATACGCAGTATTTT. Protein: CATTSTGDPDTQYF. The gene calls are TRBV15 and TRBJ2-3; a weak D match, TRBD2 (6 bases). Deletions cut 7 bases from V and 4 bases from J, with 15 bases between. CDR1 and CDR2 (germline): LNHNV, YYDKDF (reference sequence). CDR3 length: 14 residues.

The CDR3 reads CAWLKHTGFLGSYTF. CDR3 in DNA: TGTGCCTGGCTTAAACATACAGGGTTTCTTGGTAGCTACACCTTC. The V and J genes are TRBV30 and TRBJ1-2, with D possibly being TRBD1 (6 bases). The CDR3 is 15 amino acids. V lost 5 bases to trimming and J lost 9 bases, with 25 bases between them. CDR1 is GTSNPN and CDR2 is SVGIG in the germline V gene (reference sequence).

This chain links TRBV30 with TRBJ1-2, with 7 bases lining up with TRBD1. Germline CDR1 is GTSNPN and CDR2 is SVGIG (reference sequence). The CDR3 is made up of 14 amino acids. The V and J ends lost 2 bases and 1 base, in that order; junction bases with no gene match: 4. CDR3 nucleotides: TGTGCCTGGAGTATTCAGGGGGTTAACTATGGCTACACCTTC. Its translation: CAWSIQGVNYGYTF.